These 30 T cell receptor beta chains were all obtained from the same sample, sequenced in a study of post-analysis software for immune sequencing data. Unique molecular identifiers had been added to the TCR beta cDNA libraries. TCRdb reprocessed the PCR reads with MiXCR, giving one entry per CDR3 protein. The table lists 750,000 to 950,000 distinct CDR3 sequences, roughly 50% of them singletons. Which antigens these TCRs recognize remains unknown. Study results and caveats: Roughly 5 TRBV segments, TRBV5-6, TRBV5-1 and TRBV20-1 among them, were found more frequent in patients than controls.

Sequenced: blood. Receptor source: a girl aged 10-17 years with multiple sclerosis.

The rearrangement uses TRBV20-1 and TRBJ1-2, with 7 nucleotides matching TRBD1. CDR3 length equals 14 residues. CDR1 DFQATT and CDR2 SNEGSKA come from the germline V gene (reference sequence). The J segment lost 5 bases and the V segment lost 5 bases, leaving 11 bases of the junction unmatched. The CDR3 sequence: CSASLTGTVYGYTF. CDR3 DNA sequence: TGCAGTGCTTCACTCACCGGGACAGTTTATGGCTACACCTTC.

The chain links TRBV7-9 to TRBJ1-1; D gene uncertain. CDR1 and CDR2 from the germline V gene are SEHNR and FQNEAQ (reference sequence). The V and J ends lost 5 bases and 6 bases respectively, with 19 bases between them. The CDR3 has 15 residues. The CDR3 region is CASSLRRSEIAEAFF. The CDR3 nucleotides read TGTGCCAGCAGCCTGCGGAGGTCCGAAATTGCTGAAGCTTTCTTT.

Remarks on this clonotype: Relative to the germline gene, one junction end is altered; a read error may explain this. V usage is TRBV4-1 and J usage is TRBJ1-5, with D unclear. Germline V gene sequence: CDR1 MGHRA, CDR2 YSYEKL. CDR3 length equals 13 residues. CDR3 in DNA: TGCGCCAGCAGCCAAGGGAAGAATCAGTCCCAGCATTTT. Protein product: CASSQGKNQSQHF.

The rearrangement uses TRBV6-1 and TRBJ2-4, with no clear D. The CDR3 consists of 15 residues. Trimming pared 3 bases from V and 0 bases from J, leaving 9 bases between. The germline gives CDR1 MNHNS, CDR2 SASEGT. As DNA, the CDR3 is TGTGCCAGCAGTGAGAGGCAGGTAGCCAAAAACATTCAGTACTTC. Its protein product is CASSERQVAKNIQYF.

On this clonotype: One junction end does not reproduce the germline sequence, and a read error may be involved. This sequence joins TRBV12-3 or TRBV12-4 and TRBJ1-2; 8 bases agree with TRBD1. The CDR3 consists of 14 residues. The CDR3 DNA reads as TGTGCCAGCATCCGGACAGGGACGAACTATGACTACACCTTC. Its protein product is CASIRTGTNYDYTF.

The J gene is TRBJ2-7, the V gene TRBV29-1; D perhaps matches TRBD1 (6 bases). Trimming removed 7 bases at V and 6 bases at J, with 22 bases between. In germline, CDR1 is SQVTM, CDR2 ANQGSEA. CDR3 length equals 14 residues. The CDR3: CSAIGQLGACEQYF. CDR3 bases: TGCAGCGCGATCGGACAGTTAGGGGCCTGCGAGCAGTACTTC.

This rearrangement joins TRBV3-1 to TRBJ2-3; D gene ambiguous. Germline V gives CDR1 LGHDT, CDR2 YNNKEL (reference sequence). The CDR3 runs to 13 residues. Deletions cut 1 base from V and 6 bases from J, with 8 bases between. CDR3 DNA sequence: TGTGCCAGCAGCCAAGGTCCGCGGGATACGCAGTATTTT. Protein sequence: CASSQGPRDTQYF.

A remark on this clonotype: Relative to the germline gene, one junction end is altered; a read error may explain this. The rearrangement uses TRBV20-1 and TRBJ2-7; D tentatively fits TRBD1 or TRBD2 (5 bases each). The CDR3 has 15 residues. Germline loops: CDR1 DFQATT, CDR2 SNEGSKA (reference sequence). DNA of the CDR3: TGCAGTGCTAGAGACGGGACCCCGGACTCCTACAAGCAGTACTTC. Translated, it gives CSARDGTPDSYKQYF.

This chain links TRBV10-3 with TRBJ2-1; D unclear. Germline CDR1 ENHRY, CDR2 SYGVKD. This CDR3 is built from 16 residues. V dropped 6 bases and J dropped 0 bases, with 15 bases sitting between them. CDR3: CAIRSTVLSSYNEQFF. For the CDR3, the DNA is TGTGCCATCAGATCGACGGTACTTAGCTCCTACAATGAGCAGTTCTTC.

This chain links TRBV25-1 with TRBJ2-6, with 10 bases matching TRBD1. V shed 7 bases and J 0 bases; nucleotides not matched to a gene: 6. The CDR3 is 17 residues long. CDR1 and CDR2 from the germline V gene are MGHDK and SYGVNS. The CDR3 DNA reads TGTGCCAGCAAGCCGGGACAGGGGAGCTCTGGGGCCAACGTCCTGACTTTC. It codes for CASKPGQGSSGANVLTF.

This clonotype showed up just a few times. The chain joins TRBV6-5 to TRBJ2-7; TRBD1 matches 8 bases. Germline V gives CDR1 MNHEY, CDR2 SVGAGI. With 0 bases clipped from V and 2 bases from J, the junction kept 6 bases outside the gene matches. The CDR3 runs to 16 residues. CDR3 sequence (DNA): TGTGCCAGCAGTTACTCGCCGGGACAGGTAACCTACGAGCAGTACTTC. As protein: CASSYSPGQVTYEQYF.

The chain recombines TRBV29-1 with TRBJ2-3; the match to TRBD1 covers 7 bases. V lost 3 bases, J lost 0 bases, and 3 bases stayed unmatched. The germline V gene encodes CDR1 SQVTM and CDR2 ANQGSEA. CDR3 length: 14 amino acids. The CDR3 spells CSVDGTASTDTQYF. CDR3 in DNA: TGCAGCGTTGATGGGACAGCTAGCACAGATACGCAGTATTTT.

V usage is TRBV4-2 and J usage is TRBJ1-2; no reliable D call. Germline V gene lookup returns CDR1 LGHNA and CDR2 YNFKEQ. The length of the CDR3 is 15 residues. V lost 0 bases to trimming and J lost 4 bases, with 12 bases between them. The chain's CDR3 is CASSQEVAGPYGYTF. As DNA, the CDR3 is TGTGCCAGCAGCCAAGAAGTTGCAGGCCCCTATGGCTACACCTTC.

The chain links TRBV7-8 to TRBJ2-1; 9 nucleotides match TRBD2. The CDR3 runs 16 residues. Germline CDR1 reads SGHVS; CDR2 reads FQNEAQ. J was trimmed by 3 bases and V by 5 bases; bases with no gene match: 8. CDR3 in DNA: TGTGCCAGCAGCCCGTGGCTAGCGGGACACTACAATGAGCAGTTCTTC. It yields the protein CASSPWLAGHYNEQFF. The full variable domain, in which reference TRBV7-8 and TRBJ2-1 provide the parts outside the CDR3, is GAGVSQSPRYKVAKRGQDVALRCDPISGHVSLFWYQQALGQGPEFLTYFQNEAQLDKSGLPSDRFFAERPEGSVSTLKIQRTQQEDSAVYLCASSPWLAGHYNEQFFGPGTRLTVL.

The genes are TRBV20-1 and TRBJ1-2; possible D gene TRBD1, 5 bases. CDR1 is DFQATT and CDR2 is SNEGSKA in the germline V gene (reference sequence). The CDR3 has 13 amino acids. V was cut by 3 bases and J by 7 bases, with 15 bases left in between. DNA of the CDR3: TGCAGTGCTAGTCTAGGGACCTTTAGTGGCTACACCTTC. This codes for CSASLGTFSGYTF.

The chain joins TRBV30 to TRBJ2-1; TRBD1 or TRBD2 may be the D gene (5 bases each). This CDR3 region has 13 residues. Germline lookup yields CDR1 GTSNPN and CDR2 SVGIG (reference sequence). Trimming shortened V by 7 bases and J by 4 bases, and 14 bases separated the two germline ends. The CDR3, as DNA: TGTGCCTCAACGGGGCTCCTTTACAATGAGCAGTTCTTC. It specifies CASTGLLYNEQFF.

This clonotype showed up just a few times. The rearrangement joins TRBV20-1 to TRBJ2-5; 12 positions agree with TRBD2. CDR3 size: 17 residues. The ends lost 6 bases at V and 5 bases at J; junction bases unmatched: 16. Germline V gene data show CDR1 as DFQATT and CDR2 as SNEGSKA (reference sequence). The CDR3 is CSAPVITSGTSGETQYF. Here the CDR3 DNA reads TGCAGTGCCCCAGTTATTACTTCCGGGACTAGCGGGGAGACCCAGTACTTC.

This clonotype has just a few counts. The rearrangement joins TRBV5-1 to TRBJ1-5, with 11 bases that match TRBD1. Per the germline V gene, CDR1 is SGHRS and CDR2 is YFSETQ. V dropped 7 bases and J dropped 4; count of bases not matched to a gene: 7. The CDR3 sequence is 15 residues long. This CDR3 reads CASPPGQGGNQPQHF. The CDR3 DNA follows: TGCGCCAGCCCCCCGGGACAGGGGGGGAATCAGCCCCAGCATTTT.

This chain connects TRBV5-1 to TRBJ2-7; D unclear. With 0 bases removed from V and 0 bases from J, the gap between germline ends came to 13 bases. The CDR3 loop spans 16 amino acids. Germline V CDR1 and CDR2: SGHRS, YFSETQ. The CDR3 coding sequence is TGCGCCAGCAGCTTGGCCAACTCCCCGAGCTCCTACGAGCAGTACTTC. Residues: CASSLANSPSSYEQYF. Based on the CDR3 plus reference TRBV5-1 and TRBJ2-7, the full variable domain is KAGVTQTPRYLIKTRGQQVTLSCSPISGHRSVSWYQQTPGQGLQFLFEYFSETQRNKGNFPGRFSGRQFSNSRSEMNVSTLELGDSALYLCASSLANSPSSYEQYFGPGTRLTVT.

With respect to this clonotype: An end of the junction does not agree with germline; a read error may underlie this. V usage is TRBV7-3 and J usage is TRBJ2-1; the D is unclear. Germline CDR1 reads SGHTA; CDR2 reads FQGTGA. The CDR3 length is 17 residues. As DNA, the CDR3 is TGTGCCAGCAGCTTAAGCGCTGGGCGGAGCTCCCACAATGAGCAGTTCTTC. It translates to CASSLSAGRSSHNEQFF.

The chain uses TRBV20-1 and TRBJ2-5, with D maybe TRBD1 (6 bases). From germline, CDR1 is DFQATT and CDR2 SNEGSKA (reference sequence). Trimming removed 6 bases at V and 1 base at J, with 9 bases between. This CDR3 has 12 residues. Here the CDR3 DNA reads TGCAGTGCGATACAGGGCCAAGAGACCCAGTACTTC. Translating gives CSAIQGQETQYF.

This clonotype was counted between two and nine times. J is TRBJ2-7 and V is TRBV12-3 or TRBV12-4; D may match TRBD1 or TRBD2 (5 bases each). The V end lost 1 base, the J end lost 5 bases, and 12 bases lay between the germline ends. The CDR3 is 14 amino acids. The CDR3 protein is CASSLDQGADEQYF. The CDR3 DNA is TGTGCCAGCAGTTTAGATCAGGGAGCAGACGAGCAGTACTTC.

This clonotype was picked up a small number of times. V is TRBV20-1 and J is TRBJ1-2, with D unclear. The germline V gene encodes CDR1 DFQATT and CDR2 SNEGSKA (reference sequence). The CDR3 contains 14 residues. Trimming shortened V by 0 bases and J by 3 bases, and 11 bases separated the two germline ends. The CDR3 DNA reads as TGCAGTGCTAGAGAAAGAGGATTCGACTATGGCTACACCTTC. The encoded protein is CSARERGFDYGYTF.

This clonotype was counted only a few times. At one end, the junction sequence differs from germline, possibly due to a read error. This chain joins TRBV29-1 and TRBJ2-1, with 8 bases aligning to TRBD2. The length of the CDR3 is 14 residues. Per germline, CDR1 SQVTM and CDR2 ANQGSEA. CDR3: CSGTLSGAYKEQFF. The CDR3 DNA sequence: TGCAGCGGCACACTTAGCGGGGCCTACAAGGAGCAGTTCTTC.

This clonotype was observed a handful of times. The chain couples TRBV5-1 to TRBJ2-7; D assignment may be TRBD1 or TRBD2 (5 bases each). The V gene's germline CDR1 is SGHRS and CDR2 YFSETQ. This CDR3 is built from 14 residues. V was shortened by 3 bases and J by 5 bases, with 15 bases between the two germline ends. The CDR3 sequence: CASSSREGSHEQYF. The CDR3 coding sequence is TGCGCCAGCAGCTCCCGCGAGGGGTCCCACGAGCAGTACTTC.

The CDR3 loop is CASRWDREYAGELFF. The CDR3 coding sequence is TGTGCCAGCAGGTGGGACAGGGAGTATGCCGGGGAGCTGTTTTTT. The genes are TRBV6-5 and TRBJ2-2, with 9 bases lining up with TRBD1. Germline CDR1 MNHEY, CDR2 SVGAGI. The length of the CDR3 is 15 residues. The J segment lost 6 bases and the V segment lost 6 bases, leaving 8 bases of the junction unmatched.

This clonotype was found a few times. The CDR3 region is CSAMNRDTQYF. The CDR3 DNA reads TGCAGTGCTATGAATCGGGATACGCAGTATTTT. This rearrangement joins TRBV20-1 to TRBJ2-3; no clear D. The CDR3 spans 11 residues. Trimming removed 4 bases from V and 6 bases from J, with 8 bases in between. The germline CDR1 and CDR2 sequences are DFQATT and SNEGSKA (reference sequence).

The CDR3 bases are TGCAGTGCACTGACAGGATGGCAAAACATTCAGTACTTC. This encodes CSALTGWQNIQYF. This chain joins TRBV20-1 and TRBJ2-4; possibly TRBD1 for D (6 bases). The V gene lost 6 bases and the J gene lost 5 bases, with 14 bases spanning the gap. Germline V gives CDR1 DFQATT, CDR2 SNEGSKA (reference sequence). The CDR3 loop spans 13 amino acids.

This clonotype was seen just once. This chain links TRBV20-1 with TRBJ2-5; D might be TRBD1 or TRBD2, each matching 5 bases. The CDR3 covers 14 residues. V was shortened by 5 bases and J by 4 bases, with 17 bases between the two germline ends. Germline values: CDR1 DFQATT, CDR2 SNEGSKA (reference sequence). In DNA, the CDR3 is TGCAGTGCTTGGGACCTCGAAGGAGGAGAGACCCAGTACTTC. This translates into CSAWDLEGGETQYF.

The chain carries TRBV29-1 and TRBJ2-7; D possibly corresponds to TRBD2 (5 bases). Germline V gene lookup returns CDR1 SQVTM and CDR2 ANQGSEA. V was shortened by 7 bases and J by 2 bases, with 18 bases between the two germline ends. CDR3 length: 14 amino acids. Written as DNA, the CDR3 is TGCAGCGCTAGGGAAACCGGGAAGACCTACGAGCAGTACTTC. Translation gives CSARETGKTYEQYF.